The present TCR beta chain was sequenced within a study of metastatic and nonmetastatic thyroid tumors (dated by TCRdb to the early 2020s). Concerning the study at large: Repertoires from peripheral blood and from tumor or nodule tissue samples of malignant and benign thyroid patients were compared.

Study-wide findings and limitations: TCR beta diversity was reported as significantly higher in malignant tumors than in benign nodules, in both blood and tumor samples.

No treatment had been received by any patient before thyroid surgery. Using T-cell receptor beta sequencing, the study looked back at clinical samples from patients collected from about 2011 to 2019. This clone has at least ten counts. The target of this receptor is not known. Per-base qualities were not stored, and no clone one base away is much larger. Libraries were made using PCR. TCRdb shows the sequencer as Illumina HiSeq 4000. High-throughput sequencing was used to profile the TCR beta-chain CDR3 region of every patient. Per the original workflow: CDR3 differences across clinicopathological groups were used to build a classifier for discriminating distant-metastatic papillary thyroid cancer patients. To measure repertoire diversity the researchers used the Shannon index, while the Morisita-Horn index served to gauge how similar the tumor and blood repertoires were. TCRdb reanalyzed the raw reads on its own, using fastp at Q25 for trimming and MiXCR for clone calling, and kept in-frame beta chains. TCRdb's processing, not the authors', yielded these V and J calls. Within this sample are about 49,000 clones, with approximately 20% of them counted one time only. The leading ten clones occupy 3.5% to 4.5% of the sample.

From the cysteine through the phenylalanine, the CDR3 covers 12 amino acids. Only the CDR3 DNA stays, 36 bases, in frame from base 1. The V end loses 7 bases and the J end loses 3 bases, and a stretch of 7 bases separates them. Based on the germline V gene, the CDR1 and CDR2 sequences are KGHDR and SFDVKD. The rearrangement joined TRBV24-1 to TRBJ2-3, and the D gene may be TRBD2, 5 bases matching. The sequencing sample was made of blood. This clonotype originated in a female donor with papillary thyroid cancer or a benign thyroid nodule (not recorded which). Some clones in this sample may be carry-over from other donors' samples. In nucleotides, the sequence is TGTGCCACCAGCCGGGGAACAGATACGCAGTATTTT. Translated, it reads CATSRGTDTQYF.